The 27 T cell receptor beta chains below were found in one sample sequenced in a study of T cell repertoires in cytomegalovirus infection. No antigen has been identified for these receptors. TCRdb reanalysed the reads using MiXCR and keeps one entry per CDR3 protein. The sample consists of about 920,000 distinct CDR3 sequences, around 31% of them appearing once. Sample: cultured CD8+ T cells from PBMCs, taken from culture after CMV antigen stimulation. Source of these receptors: a human donor in good health (CMV status not recorded). Some clones in this sample may be carry-over from other donors' samples.

The V gene is TRBV2, the J gene TRBJ2-7; D not certain. The CDR3 runs to 14 residues. V was trimmed by 6 bases and J by 7 bases, leaving 19 bases between them. The germline V gene encodes CDR1 SNHLY and CDR2 FYNNEI. For the CDR3, the DNA is TGTGCCAGCAGGCTTACAAGGGCCCCAAGGGAGCAGTACGTC. It encodes CASRLTRAPREQYV.

This clonotype has more than one count but fewer than ten. The chain recombines TRBV24-1 with TRBJ1-1; no clear D. CDR3 length: 13 amino acids. The V end lost 0 bases, the J end lost 4 bases, and 5 bases lay between the germline ends. In germline, CDR1 is KGHDR, CDR2 SFDVKD. CDR3 bases: TGTGCCACCAGTGATTTGTCTGGCACTGAAGCTTTCTTT. It codes for CATSDLSGTEAFF.

This clonotype has a count of ten or more. In DNA form, the CDR3 reads TGTGCCAGCAGCGTTGAGGAAGGAAGTGGAAACACCATATATTTT. Amino acid sequence: CASSVEEGSGNTIYF. The rearrangement uses TRBV9 and TRBJ1-3; D not certain. The ends were cut back, 2 bases at V and 3 bases at J, with 12 bases in the middle. The CDR3 length is 15 residues. Germline CDR1 reads SGDLS; CDR2 reads YYNGEE.

The chain uses TRBV29-1 and TRBJ2-2; 14 nucleotides match TRBD2. With 6 bases clipped from V and 0 bases from J, the junction kept 9 bases outside the gene matches. This CDR3 is 18 amino acids long. Germline-derived CDR1 and CDR2 are SQVTM and ANQGSEA. The CDR3 spells CSVKGTSGGLANTGELFF. As DNA, the CDR3 is TGCAGCGTGAAAGGGACTAGCGGGGGTCTCGCGAACACCGGGGAGCTGTTTTTT.

The J gene is TRBJ2-3, the V gene TRBV10-3, with 12 positions matching TRBD2. The CDR3 spans 16 residues. Germline-derived CDR1 and CDR2 are ENHRY and SYGVKD. V was clipped by 6 bases and J by 1 base; unmatched bases: 5. DNA for the CDR3: TGTGCCATCAGGGAGACTAGCGGGGGACGCACAGATACGCAGTATTTT. As protein: CAIRETSGGRTDTQYF.

The sample holds many counts of this clonotype. The chain carries TRBV4-1 and TRBJ1-2, with a tentative D call TRBD1 (5 bases). Germline CDR1 and CDR2: MGHRA and YSYEKL. With 2 bases removed from V and 6 bases from J, the gap between germline ends came to 13 bases. The CDR3 sequence is 14 residues long. CDR3 sequence reads: CASSQRFRGDGYTF. CDR3 DNA sequence: TGCGCCAGCAGCCAAAGGTTTAGGGGTGATGGCTACACCTTC.

The CDR3 loop is CSVQWVGDQRTGELFF. CDR3 nucleotides: TGCAGCGTCCAGTGGGTCGGGGACCAACGCACCGGGGAGCTGTTTTTT. This chain links TRBV29-1 with TRBJ2-2, with D perhaps being TRBD1 or TRBD2 (5 bases each). CDR1 and CDR2 (germline): SQVTM, ANQGSEA. The CDR3 spans 16 residues. V gave up 6 bases and J gave up 4 bases, with 21 bases separating them.

The chain links TRBV10-2 to TRBJ1-5; possible D gene TRBD1, 5 bases. The CDR3 covers 14 residues. Between the trimmed V and J ends, which lost 8 bases and 2 bases, there was a span of 13 bases. Germline values: CDR1 WSHSY, CDR2 SAAADI. The CDR3 is CASGLREGNQPQHF. CDR3 nucleotides: TGCGCCAGCGGCCTCAGGGAAGGCAATCAGCCCCAGCATTTT.

The chain links TRBV12-3 or TRBV12-4 to TRBJ2-7; 7 bases agree with TRBD2. The ends lost 6 bases at V and 4 bases at J; junction bases unmatched: 6. The CDR3 spans 13 residues. In DNA, the CDR3 is TGTGCCAGCAGACCCGGGGAGGGTTACGAGCAGTACTTC. The encoded protein is CASRPGEGYEQYF.

There are a few counts of this clonotype. This chain links TRBV6-5 with TRBJ2-1, with 9 nucleotides matching TRBD2. CDR1 is MNHEY and CDR2 is SVGAGI in the germline V gene. The CDR3 consists of 15 residues. J gave up 2 bases and V 5 bases, and 4 bases lay outside the gene matches. The CDR3 bases are TGTGCCAGCAGTGGAGTAGCGGGGGCCTACAATGAGCAGTTCTTC. Translation: CASSGVAGAYNEQFF.

This clonotype has a handful of counts. The chain joins TRBV4-1 to TRBJ1-2, with D possibly matching TRBD1 (5 bases). V was trimmed by 1 base and J by 4 bases, leaving 13 bases between them. The CDR3 length is 15 residues. CDR1 is MGHRA, CDR2 YSYEKL, per germline. The CDR3 protein is CASSQVMGDSYGYTF. The CDR3 nucleotides are TGCGCCAGCAGCCAAGTGATGGGGGATTCCTATGGCTACACCTTC.

This clonotype was recorded many times. The J gene is TRBJ1-5, the V gene TRBV19, with no clear D. Germline V CDR1 and CDR2: LNHDA, SQIVND (reference sequence). The CDR3 runs 13 residues. The V end was cut by 4 bases, the J end by 0 bases, with 4 bases between. This CDR3 is CASSSRSNQPQHF. The DNA for the CDR3 is TGTGCCAGTAGTAGTCGTAGCAATCAGCCCCAGCATTTT.

The CDR3: CAISEPATSGVYNEQFF. CDR3 DNA: TGTGCCATCAGTGAGCCCGCAACTAGCGGGGTATACAATGAGCAGTTCTTC. This chain links TRBV10-3 with TRBJ2-1; TRBD2 matches 10 bases. Losses at the gene ends were 2 bases for V and 4 bases for J; bases not matched to a gene: 8. The CDR3 totals 17 residues. From germline, CDR1 is ENHRY and CDR2 SYGVKD.

This clonotype was counted between two and nine times. The J gene is TRBJ2-2, the V gene TRBV28; D ambiguous. Germline V gives CDR1 MDHEN, CDR2 SYDVKM. The CDR3 contains 15 residues. V was cut by 3 bases and J by 6 bases, with 14 bases left in between. In DNA, the CDR3 is TGTGCCAGCAGTTTTGGAAGGATGCTGGCCGGGGAGCTGTTTTTT. Residues: CASSFGRMLAGELFF.

The genes are TRBV6-1 and TRBJ2-1, with TRBD1 identical over 9 bases. Looked up from germline, CDR1 is MNHNS and CDR2 is SASEGT. This CDR3 is built from 15 residues. J gave up 4 bases and V 6 bases, and 7 bases lay outside the gene matches. In nucleotides, the CDR3 is TGTGCCAGCAGCCGGACCGGGACAGGGTACAATGAGCAGTTCTTC. Translating it yields CASSRTGTGYNEQFF.

This clonotype was seen a handful of times. The CDR3 reads CASSLPGGVSQPQHF. The CDR3 DNA reads TGTGCCAGCAGCTTGCCGGGGGGCGTAAGTCAGCCCCAGCATTTT. The chain is built from TRBV7-9 and TRBJ1-5; tentatively, D is TRBD1 (6 bases). This CDR3 has 15 residues. V was cut by 3 bases and J by 6 bases, with 15 bases left in between. Germline V gene sequence: CDR1 SEHNR, CDR2 FQNEAQ (reference sequence).

The chain combines TRBV28 with TRBJ2-7, with D unclear. CDR1 and CDR2 (germline): MDHEN, SYDVKM. This CDR3 is built from 13 residues. Trimming took off 6 bases at V and 6 bases at J, with 15 bases between the two ends. CDR3 region: CASSPLGPPEQYF. The CDR3 coding sequence is TGTGCCAGCAGCCCACTCGGTCCGCCCGAGCAGTACTTC.

The chain recombines TRBV29-1 with TRBJ1-1; tentative D call: TRBD1 (6 bases). This CDR3 has 13 amino acids. The V end was cut by 6 bases, the J end by 1 base, with 12 bases between. Germline V gives CDR1 SQVTM, CDR2 ANQGSEA. The CDR3, as DNA: TGCAGCGTGAACAGGGTACAGAACACTGAAGCTTTCTTT. Encoded protein: CSVNRVQNTEAFF.

A few counts support this clonotype. The chain couples TRBV2 to TRBJ2-1; 8 bases match TRBD1. This CDR3 contains 14 residues. Germline CDR1 and CDR2: SNHLY and FYNNEI. V shed 4 bases, J shed 4 bases, and the junction held 3 bases outside the gene matches. Here the CDR3 reads CASSGQGLYNEQFF. Written as DNA, the CDR3 is TGTGCCAGCAGTGGACAGGGGCTTTACAATGAGCAGTTCTTC.

The rearrangement uses TRBV6-5 and TRBJ1-1; D is unclear. CDR1 MNHEY and CDR2 SVGAGI come from the germline V gene. V gave up 7 bases and J gave up 2 bases, with 11 bases separating them. This CDR3 contains 13 residues. This CDR3 is CASKGPSNTEAFF. The CDR3 DNA sequence: TGTGCCAGCAAAGGGCCGTCTAACACTGAAGCTTTCTTT.

The chain links TRBV7-3 to TRBJ1-2; D is unresolved. Germline values: CDR1 SGHTA, CDR2 FQGTGA. There are 15 residues in the CDR3. Trimming removed 0 bases from V and 5 bases from J, with 13 bases in between. DNA of the CDR3: TGTGCCAGCAGCTTAACCCCTGGGCATTGGTATGGCTACACCTTC. This translates into CASSLTPGHWYGYTF.

The sample holds many counts of this clonotype. This chain links TRBV12-3 or TRBV12-4 with TRBJ1-2; weak D call: TRBD1 (6 bases). The length of the CDR3 is 13 residues. The V gene lost 1 base and the J gene lost 5 bases, with 8 bases spanning the gap. The CDR3 coding sequence is TGTGCCAGCAGTTTAGGACAGGCGTATGGCTACACCTTC. As protein: CASSLGQAYGYTF.

This clonotype was observed a handful of times. The CDR3 region has the DNA TGTGCCACCAGCTCTCCCAAGAGCGGGGGGAGTACAGATACGCAGTATTTT. It is translated as CATSSPKSGGSTDTQYF. The V call is TRBV15, the J call TRBJ2-3; TRBD2 matches at 9 bases. Germline lookup yields CDR1 LNHNV and CDR2 YYDKDF (reference sequence). The CDR3 is 17 amino acids. V gave up 5 bases and J gave up 3 bases; unmatched junction bases: 12.

This clonotype has more than one count but fewer than ten. The rearrangement joins TRBV6-5 to TRBJ2-2; tentative D call: TRBD1 (5 bases). The V gene's germline CDR1 is MNHEY and CDR2 SVGAGI. Trimming shortened V by 2 bases and J by 7 bases, and 17 bases separated the two germline ends. This CDR3 is 16 amino acids long. The CDR3 coding sequence is TGTGCCAGCAGTTACGATTTCTGGGGCGAGTTCGGGGAGCTGTTTTTT. Protein sequence: CASSYDFWGEFGELFF.

This clonotype was counted between two and nine times. The rearrangement links TRBV5-1 to TRBJ2-2; the D gene could be TRBD1 or TRBD2 (5 bases each). The CDR3 is 17 residues long. Trimming left V 7 bases short and J 2 bases short, with 21 bases between. Germline lookup yields CDR1 SGHRS and CDR2 YFSETQ. The DNA for the CDR3 is TGCGCCAGCGCCGGGACGGGAACAATCGAAAACACCGGGGAGCTGTTTTTT. Encoded protein: CASAGTGTIENTGELFF.

This clonotype came up many times. The chain joins TRBV7-6 to TRBJ1-2; no clear D. V gave up 1 base and J gave up 8 bases, with 14 bases separating them. This CDR3 is built from 14 residues. The V gene's germline CDR1 is SGHVS and CDR2 FNYEAQ. This chain's CDR3 is CASSLVGGLEGYTF. In DNA, the CDR3 is TGTGCCAGCAGCTTAGTGGGAGGGCTGGAGGGCTACACCTTC. The complete variable domain, with remaining parts taken from reference TRBV7-6 and TRBJ1-2, reads GAGVSQSPRYKVTKRGQDVALRCDPISGHVSLYWYRQALGQGPEFLTYFNYEAQQDKSGLPNDRFSAERPEGSISTLTIQRTEQRDSAMYRCASSLVGGLEGYTFGSGTRLTVV.

V usage is TRBV12-3 or TRBV12-4 and J usage is TRBJ1-3; D ambiguous. V was trimmed by 7 bases and J by 0 bases, leaving 13 bases between them. The CDR3 sequence is 15 residues long. The CDR3 is CASTTSLSSGNTIYF. DNA for the CDR3: TGTGCCAGCACCACGAGCCTCAGCTCTGGAAACACCATATATTTT.